This T cell receptor beta chain was documented in a study of response to subunit inactivated influenza vaccine. This CDR3 has 15 residues. In germline, CDR1 is SGHKS, CDR2 YYEKEE (reference sequence). V was cut by 1 base and J by 3 bases, with 13 bases left in between. This clonotype was counted ten times or more. Its target is unknown. Notes on the study in general: Few new T cells, the authors suggested, are recruited by each seasonal influenza vaccination.

TCRdb passed the RT-PCR reads through MiXCR, listing each CDR3 protein once. The sample consists of 400,000 to 650,000 distinct CDR3 sequences, approximately 7.8% of them appearing once. This sample comprised PBMCs from blood, obtained roughly 24 months after vaccination. The V call is TRBV5-5, the J call TRBJ1-2; D gene ambiguous. The sequence derives from a man between 50 and 75 years old who received an inactivated influenza vaccine. CDR3 coding DNA: TGTGCCAGCAGCTTGTCCCTGGGTATTCACTATGGCTACACCTTC. Protein: CASSLSLGIHYGYTF.